Only a few counts were recorded for the clone carrying this TCR beta chain. TCRdb re-analysed the RT-PCR reads in MiXCR, keeping a single row per CDR3 protein. The sample carries more than 600,000 distinct CDR3 sequences, approximately 15% recorded once. Germline V gene sequence: CDR1 SGHRS, CDR2 YFSETQ. The V gene lost 4 bases and the J gene lost 0 bases, with 14 bases spanning the gap. The CDR3 extends over 17 amino acids. The V call is TRBV5-1, the J call TRBJ2-6; tentatively, D is TRBD2 (6 bases). Specimen: memory CD4+ T cells from blood. This sequence originates from a female donor in good health, serving as a healthy control. The CDR3 nucleotides are TGCGCCAGCAGCGCGGGGACGTCAAGCTCTGGGGCCAACGTCCTGACTTTC. Its translation is CASSAGTSSSGANVLTF. The full variable domain, its missing parts supplied by reference TRBV5-1 and TRBJ2-6, is KAGVTQTPRYLIKTRGQQVTLSCSPISGHRSVSWYQQTPGQGLQFLFEYFSETQRNKGNFPGRFSGRQFSNSRSEMNVSTLELGDSALYLCASSAGTSSSGANVLTFGAGSRLTVL.